Each of the 19 T cell receptor beta chains below was sequenced from the same sample in a study of OX40 agonist ivuxolimab in advanced cancers. The method was the immunoSEQ multiplex PCR assay. This is the immuneACCESS table as TCRdb keeps it, with only in-frame sequences that have V and J called. A part of the clones is gone; compared with another copy, unresolved V genes explain less than half, and the rest is unexplained. The sample table records 84,000 or so clones; more than 70% of these occur just once. About 0.28% of the sample belongs to the ten largest clones. Material: CD4+ or CD8+ T cells sorted from blood, obtained in a trial of the OX40 agonist ivuxolimab. These receptors originate from an adult with an advanced solid tumor such as melanoma, head and neck, liver or kidney cancer.

This sequence joins TRBV7-9 and TRBJ2-3, with 10 bases lining up with TRBD2. Germline CDR1 and CDR2: SEHNR and FQNEAQ (reference sequence). This CDR3 has 19 residues. V was clipped by 3 bases and J by 0 bases; unmatched bases: 12. In nucleotides, the CDR3 is TGTGCCAGCAGCTTGGCTAGCGGGGGCCCATTGGGCAGCACAGATACGCAGTATTTT. This codes for CASSLASGGPLGSTDTQYF.

This clone was observed once. The chain links TRBV19 to TRBJ1-1, with 9 positions matching TRBD1. The CDR3 has 14 amino acids. V shed 9 bases and J 5 bases; nucleotides not matched to a gene: 10. Germline V gene sequence: CDR1 LNHDA, CDR2 SQIVND (reference sequence). CDR3: CASGHRGPRTEAFF. CDR3 nucleotide sequence: TGTGCCAGCGGTCACAGGGGGCCGCGTACTGAAGCTTTCTTT.

This chain links TRBV18 with TRBJ2-1, with TRBD2 identical over 14 bases. The CDR3 loop spans 17 amino acids. J was trimmed by 8 bases and V by 4 bases; bases with no gene match: 10. CDR1 KGHSH and CDR2 LQKENI come from the germline V gene. Written as DNA, the CDR3 is TGTGCCAGCTCACAGACTAGCGGGGGGGCCCGATCACATGAGCAGTTCTTC. Its protein product is CASSQTSGGARSHEQFF. Using reference TRBV18 and TRBJ2-1 for the parts outside the CDR3, the full variable domain is NAGVMQNPRHLVRRRGQEARLRCSPMKGHSHVYWYRQLPEEGLKFMVYLQKENIIDESGMPKERFSAEFPKEGPSILRIQQVVRGDSAAYFCASSQTSGGARSHEQFFGPGTRLTVL.

V and J are TRBV4-1 and TRBJ2-5; tentative D call: TRBD1 (6 bases). CDR3 size: 17 residues. Germline V lookup: CDR1 MGHRA, CDR2 YSYEKL. V lost 0 bases and J lost 3, with 17 bases in between. The CDR3, as DNA: TGCGCCAGCAGCCAAGATTACGAGACAGGCATAAAAGAGACCCAGTACTTC. Its protein is CASSQDYETGIKETQYF.

The V gene is TRBV18, the J gene TRBJ2-2; TRBD1 agrees at 7 bases. Germline V gives CDR1 KGHSH, CDR2 LQKENI. Losses at the gene ends were 3 bases for V and 0 bases for J; bases not matched to a gene: 7. The CDR3 has 17 amino acids. The CDR3 DNA reads TGTGCCAGCTCACCTAATTACAGGGGTGCGAACACCGGGGAGCTGTTTTTT. Protein sequence: CASSPNYRGANTGELFF. The variable domain in full, completed from reference TRBV18 and TRBJ2-2, reads NAGVMQNPRHLVRRRGQEARLRCSPMKGHSHVYWYRQLPEEGLKFMVYLQKENIIDESGMPKERFSAEFPKEGPSILRIQQVVRGDSAAYFCASSPNYRGANTGELFFGEGSRLTVL.

This clone was seen a single time. This chain links TRBV19 with TRBJ2-4; possible D gene TRBD2, 6 bases. Germline CDR1 is LNHDA and CDR2 is SQIVND (reference sequence). The CDR3 runs 13 residues. The V end was cut by 3 bases, the J end by 4 bases, with 7 bases between. CDR3 amino acids: CASSMGGKNIQYF. CDR3 sequence (DNA): TGTGCCAGTAGTATGGGGGGAAAAAACATTCAGTACTTC.

The V gene is TRBV6-1, the J gene TRBJ1-4, with D perhaps matching TRBD1 (6 bases). CDR1 and CDR2 (germline): MNHNS, SASEGT. This CDR3 spans 15 amino acids. The germline V and J ends were trimmed by 7 bases and 0 bases, with 12 bases remaining between them. The CDR3 is CASTERGTTNEKLFF. CDR3 nucleotides: TGTGCCAGCACCGAGAGGGGGACAACTAATGAAAAACTGTTTTTT.

V usage is TRBV7-9 and J usage is TRBJ2-1, with TRBD1 identical over 10 bases. In germline, CDR1 is SEHNR, CDR2 FQNEAQ (reference sequence). The trim removed 1 base at V and 9 bases at J, leaving 0 bases unmatched. This CDR3 is 13 amino acids long. CDR3 amino acids: CASSLGTGGEQFF. The CDR3 DNA is TGTGCCAGCAGCTTAGGGACAGGGGGTGAGCAGTTCTTC. The whole variable domain, remainder taken from reference TRBV7-9 and TRBJ2-1, is DTGVSQNPRHKITKRGQNVTFRCDPISEHNRLYWYRQTLGQGPEFLTYFQNEAQLEKSRLLSDRFSAERPKGSFSTLEIQRTEQGDSAMYLCASSLGTGGEQFFGPGTRLTVL.

The V and J genes are TRBV5-4 and TRBJ2-3; D not certain. This CDR3 has 13 amino acids. The germline gives CDR1 SGHNT, CDR2 YYREEE (reference sequence). Trimming removed 0 bases from V and 0 bases from J, with 2 bases in between. This CDR3 is CASSLASTDTQYF. DNA of the CDR3: TGTGCCAGCAGCTTGGCTAGCACAGATACGCAGTATTTT.

This chain uses TRBV5-4 with TRBJ1-6; no reliable D call. This CDR3 is built from 13 residues. The V and J ends lost 0 bases and 6 bases respectively, with 4 bases between them. Germline values: CDR1 SGHNT, CDR2 YYREEE (reference sequence). CDR3 residues: CASSLDSNSPLHF. In nucleotides, the CDR3 is TGTGCCAGCAGCTTGGACAGTAATTCACCCCTCCACTTT.

V is TRBV27 and J is TRBJ2-1, with D uncertain. Germline V gives CDR1 MNHEY, CDR2 SMNVEV (reference sequence). V lost 2 bases, J lost 0 bases, and 8 bases lay in between. The CDR3 loop spans 15 amino acids. For the CDR3, the DNA is TGTGCCAGCAGTTTACGGCTCAGCTCCTACAATGAGCAGTTCTTC. Its protein product is CASSLRLSSYNEQFF.

This sequence joins TRBV10-3 and TRBJ2-2, with 8 bases lining up with TRBD1. This CDR3 contains 14 residues. V lost 9 bases, J lost 0 bases, and 3 bases stayed unmatched. Looked up from germline, CDR1 is ENHRY and CDR2 is SYGVKD. The CDR3 sequence: CAMRTGTNTGELFF. The CDR3 nucleotides are TGTGCCATGAGGACAGGGACGAACACCGGGGAGCTGTTTTTT.

This clone was found a few times. This chain joins TRBV4-2 and TRBJ1-2; D remains ambiguous. The ends were cut back, 0 bases at V and 5 bases at J, with 10 bases in the middle. The length of the CDR3 is 14 residues. Germline V gives CDR1 LGHNA, CDR2 YNFKEQ. In nucleotides, the CDR3 is TGTGCCAGCAGCCAAGATGCAGTAGGGTATGGCTACACCTTC. Translating it yields CASSQDAVGYGYTF.

The rearrangement uses TRBV2 and TRBJ1-5; D may be TRBD1 (5 bases). Trimming shortened V by 6 bases and J by 3 bases, and 15 bases separated the two germline ends. Germline CDR1 SNHLY, CDR2 FYNNEI. The CDR3 consists of 15 residues. CDR3 region: CASSIWTGANQPQHF. The CDR3 nucleotides read TGTGCCAGCAGCATTTGGACTGGGGCCAATCAGCCCCAGCATTTT.

This chain joins TRBV5-6 and TRBJ2-5, with 9 bases fitting TRBD2. Germline CDR1 is SGHDT and CDR2 is YYEEEE. This CDR3 spans 16 amino acids. The V and J ends lost 2 bases and 2 bases, in that order; junction bases with no gene match: 7. CDR3 in DNA: TGTGCCAGCAGCTTCAGGCGGGGGGGAACGCAAGAGACCCAGTACTTC. Translated: CASSFRRGGTQETQYF.

This clone showed up just once. The rearrangement uses TRBV7-6 and TRBJ1-2, with D unclear. The germline V and J ends were trimmed by 4 bases and 8 bases, with 20 bases remaining between them. This CDR3 region has 15 residues. Germline V gives CDR1 SGHVS, CDR2 FNYEAQ. CDR3 sequence: CASSSSPGLASGYTF. Written as DNA, the CDR3 is TGTGCCAGCAGCTCCTCCCCGGGGTTGGCTAGCGGCTACACCTTC.

The rearrangement links TRBV7-2 to TRBJ2-7, with a tentative D call TRBD2 (6 bases). Germline lookup yields CDR1 SGHTA and CDR2 FQGNSA. Trimming stripped 5 bases from V and 3 bases from J, with 11 bases between. The CDR3 consists of 13 residues. The chain's CDR3 is CASSLGRDYEQYF. The CDR3, as DNA: TGTGCCAGCAGCCTTGGGCGGGACTACGAGCAGTACTTC.

The V call is TRBV19, the J call TRBJ1-3; no clear D gene. The CDR3 is 14 residues long. V gave up 5 bases and J gave up 0 bases, with 8 bases separating them. From germline, CDR1 is LNHDA and CDR2 SQIVND (reference sequence). As DNA, the CDR3 is TGTGCCAGTAGTGGCTCCAGCTCTGGAAACACCATATATTTT. Amino acids: CASSGSSSGNTIYF.

The chain couples TRBV7-9 to TRBJ2-2; possibly TRBD1 for D (5 bases). Germline loops: CDR1 SEHNR, CDR2 FQNEAQ (reference sequence). The V end was cut by 8 bases, the J end by 4 bases, with 14 bases between. The CDR3 loop spans 14 amino acids. Here the CDR3 DNA reads TGTGCCAGCGGTAACCAGGGCGGCACCGGGGAGCTGTTTTTT. This gives the protein CASGNQGGTGELFF.